This T cell receptor beta chain stems from a study of STAT5B mutations in CD4+ large granular lymphocyte leukemia. As processed by the authors: Lowest detectable productive clonotype frequency was 2.59 x 10-5. Clones were read by immunoSEQ multiplex PCR, and TCRdb kept only the in-frame ones, dropping some. V, J and clone size derive from that table, while D and trimming were established from the DNA sequence. The table has fewer than 30,000 clones, about three quarters seen once. The germline V gene has CDR1 SGHTA and CDR2 FQGNSA. This CDR3 spans 16 amino acids. The V segment lost 1 base and the J segment 2 bases; nucleotides outside the gene matches: 2.

The chain is built from TRBV7-2 and TRBJ2-3; TRBD2 matches at 11 bases. Sequences were obtained from CD4+ T cells from blood buffy coats. This sequence was found in a human donor in good health. The chain's CDR3 is CASSLDSGGATDTQYF. The CDR3 DNA follows: TGTGCCAGCAGCTTAGATAGCGGGGGGGCCACAGATACGCAGTATTTT.